A single sample is the source of the 22 T cell receptor beta chains below, sequenced in a study of cytomegalovirus exposure and HLA in healthy donors. PCR used 60 Vbeta primers and 13 Jbeta primers. Some clones are missing from TCRdb's copy, which holds only in-frame ones; the method was immunoSEQ multiplex PCR. The data hold around 190,000 clones, with 86% observed a single time. The source material was PBMCs. The source is a woman aged 25 to 39 in good health and CMV-seronegative.

The table lists this clone with a few counts. The chain recombines TRBV7-9 with TRBJ1-3; 7 positions match TRBD1. Unmatched junction bases numbered 2, after V lost 4 bases and J lost 2 bases. The CDR3 is 14 amino acids. Germline CDR1 SEHNR, CDR2 FQNEAQ (reference sequence). CDR3 sequence reads: CASSYGTAGNTIYF. CDR3 sequence (DNA): TGTGCCAGCAGCTACGGGACAGCTGGAAACACCATATATTTT.

This chain connects TRBV7-8 to TRBJ1-5; tentatively, D is TRBD1 (5 bases). Germline CDR1 SGHVS, CDR2 FQNEAQ. The germline V and J ends were trimmed by 3 bases and 5 bases, with 8 bases remaining between them. The CDR3 is 13 amino acids. The CDR3 DNA follows: TGTGCCAGCAGCTTTCAAGGGGATCAGCCCCAGCATTTT. It specifies CASSFQGDQPQHF.

This clone was recorded once. The CDR3 here is CASSRWGRSEKLFF. The CDR3 nucleotides read TGTGCCAGCAGTAGATGGGGGAGGAGTGAAAAACTGTTTTTT. This chain joins TRBV27 and TRBJ1-4; weak D call: TRBD1 (5 bases). This CDR3 is 14 amino acids long. Trimming removed 5 bases at V and 7 bases at J, with 14 bases between. Germline lookup yields CDR1 MNHEY and CDR2 SMNVEV (reference sequence).

J is TRBJ2-7 and V is TRBV25-1; 7 bases align to TRBD1. Germline V CDR1 and CDR2: MGHDK, SYGVNS. The CDR3 totals 15 residues. The junction had 13 bases not matched to a gene; V was cut back by 6 bases and J by 5 bases. CDR3 loop: CASSQGGADPDEQYF. Here the CDR3 DNA reads TGTGCCAGCAGCCAAGGGGGCGCCGATCCGGACGAGCAGTACTTC.

J is TRBJ2-5 and V is TRBV5-1; 13 positions match TRBD2. Trimming cost V 0 bases and J 3 bases; bases outside gene matches: 2. The CDR3 is 16 residues long. The germline V gene has CDR1 SGHRS and CDR2 YFSETQ. The CDR3 DNA is TGCGCCAGCAGCTTGGGACTAGCGGGAGGAGAAGAGACCCAGTACTTC. Translating gives CASSLGLAGGEETQYF.

The J gene is TRBJ2-1, the V gene TRBV29-1; TRBD1 matches at 9 bases. Germline lookup yields CDR1 SQVTM and CDR2 ANQGSEA. Trimming took 3 bases from V and 8 from J; bases not matched to a gene: 11. This CDR3 contains 15 residues. The CDR3 DNA reads TGCAGCGTTGACGGGGGCACAGGGGGCTGGTATGAGCAGTTCTTC. Translation: CSVDGGTGGWYEQFF.

V gene TRBV7-2 combines with J gene TRBJ2-5; TRBD1 aligns across 9 bases. There are 13 residues in the CDR3. V shed 5 bases, J shed 6 bases, and the junction held 4 bases outside the gene matches. From germline, CDR1 is SGHTA and CDR2 FQGNSA. The CDR3 reads CASSPGTGQTQYF. CDR3 DNA: TGTGCCAGCAGCCCCGGGACAGGGCAGACCCAGTACTTC.

The V and J genes are TRBV6-6 and TRBJ1-4; D perhaps matches TRBD1 (5 bases). Germline CDR1 and CDR2: MNHNY and SVGAGI (reference sequence). Trimming removed 0 bases at V and 3 bases at J, with 8 bases between. This CDR3 is built from 15 residues. CDR3 bases: TGTGCCAGCAGTTACTCGGGGCACCCTAATGAAAAACTGTTTTTT. It encodes CASSYSGHPNEKLFF.

The chain uses TRBV6-1 and TRBJ2-7, with D unclear. Germline CDR1 is MNHNS and CDR2 is SASEGT. This CDR3 is 15 amino acids long. Trimming removed 3 bases from V and 5 bases from J, with 17 bases in between. In DNA form, the CDR3 reads TGTGCCAGCAGTGACCTACAAGTCACTCGGGACGAGCAGTACTTC. This sequence encodes CASSDLQVTRDEQYF.

The rearrangement links TRBV9 to TRBJ2-5; a possible D gene is TRBD2 (6 bases). Between the trimmed V and J ends, which lost 3 bases and 5 bases, there was a span of 14 bases. CDR3 length equals 14 residues. CDR1 and CDR2 (germline): SGDLS, YYNGEE. CDR3 sequence reads: CASSAGGNYETQYF. DNA for the CDR3: TGTGCCAGCAGCGCGGGCGGGAATTATGAGACCCAGTACTTC.

The chain is built from TRBV7-3 and TRBJ2-1; 7 nucleotides agree with TRBD2. This CDR3 contains 14 residues. CDR1 SGHTA and CDR2 FQGTGA come from the germline V gene. The V and J ends lost 2 bases and 8 bases, in that order; junction bases with no gene match: 6. CDR3 coding DNA: TGTGCCAGCAGCTTATTGGGAGGGCCCGATGAGCAGTTCTTC. This sequence encodes CASSLLGGPDEQFF.

The rearrangement joins TRBV6-1 to TRBJ2-1; TRBD1 matches at 7 bases. This CDR3 has 15 amino acids. The ends lost 2 bases at V and 0 bases at J; junction bases unmatched: 1. CDR1 MNHNS and CDR2 SASEGT come from the germline V gene. For the CDR3, the DNA is TGTGCCAGCAGTGAACGGGACAGCTCCTACAATGAGCAGTTCTTC. The encoded protein is CASSERDSSYNEQFF.

A few counts support this clone. This chain connects TRBV28 to TRBJ2-7; D is possibly TRBD1 (6 bases). V was pared by 2 bases and J by 2 bases, with 10 bases between. The CDR3 has 14 amino acids. CDR1 MDHEN and CDR2 SYDVKM come from the germline V gene. CDR3 DNA sequence: TGTGCCAGCAGTTTAAGACAGGAGACCTACGAGCAGTACTTC. It encodes CASSLRQETYEQYF.

V is TRBV5-4 and J is TRBJ2-3; tentatively, D is TRBD2 (6 bases). Looked up from germline, CDR1 is SGHNT and CDR2 is YYREEE (reference sequence). V dropped 2 bases and J dropped 5 bases, with 12 bases sitting between them. The CDR3 is 14 amino acids. The CDR3 DNA follows: TGTGCCAGCAGCTTACCCCTGGGGGGAGATACGCAGTATTTT. This encodes CASSLPLGGDTQYF.

The rearrangement links TRBV28 to TRBJ1-4; 7 bases are shared with TRBD1. This CDR3 spans 18 amino acids. In germline, CDR1 is MDHEN, CDR2 SYDVKM. The J segment lost 7 bases and the V segment lost 6 bases, leaving 20 bases of the junction unmatched. CDR3 region: CASRLDEIQGKGVEKLFF. CDR3 sequence (DNA): TGTGCCAGCAGACTCGACGAGATACAGGGGAAGGGGGTTGAAAAACTGTTTTTT.

The V call is TRBV7-8, the J call TRBJ2-4; 9 bases are a match to TRBD1. The ends lost 5 bases at V and 0 bases at J; junction bases unmatched: 5. From germline, CDR1 is SGHVS and CDR2 FQNEAQ. This CDR3 region has 16 residues. The CDR3 is CASSARQGVAKNIQYF. CDR3 sequence (DNA): TGTGCCAGCAGCGCACGACAGGGGGTAGCCAAAAACATTCAGTACTTC.

Of note for this clone: The same CDR3 can be traced to other DNA sequences in this sample. The J gene is TRBJ2-1, the V gene TRBV5-4; perhaps TRBD2 as D (6 bases). The CDR3 runs to 14 residues. Germline values: CDR1 SGHNT, CDR2 YYREEE (reference sequence). V was clipped by 0 bases and J by 4 bases, with 8 bases between them. DNA of the CDR3: TGTGCCAGCAGCTTGGGTGGGGGGTACAATGAGCAGTTCTTC. It yields the protein CASSLGGGYNEQFF. The complete variable domain, with remaining parts taken from reference TRBV5-4 and TRBJ2-1, reads ETGVTQSPTHLIKTRGQQVTLRCSSQSGHNTVSWYQQALGQGPQFIFQYYREEENGRGNFPPRFSGLQFPNYSSELNVNALELDDSALYLCASSLGGGYNEQFFGPGTRLTVL.

The rearrangement uses TRBV7-9 and TRBJ2-1; TRBD2 agrees at 7 bases. The CDR3 extends over 14 amino acids. The V gene's germline CDR1 is SEHNR and CDR2 FQNEAQ (reference sequence). V lost 0 bases, J lost 10 bases, and 6 bases stayed unmatched. DNA of the CDR3: TGTGCCAGCAGCTTAGCGGGAGGGAATCTAGAGCAGTTCTTC. This translates into CASSLAGGNLEQFF.

This rearrangement joins TRBV5-1 to TRBJ2-3; 11 nucleotides line up with TRBD1. Germline V gene lookup returns CDR1 SGHRS and CDR2 YFSETQ. Trimming cost V 7 bases and J 4 bases; bases outside gene matches: 11. This CDR3 is 16 amino acids long. The DNA of the CDR3 is TGCGCCAGCCACTCCTTACCGGGACAGGGGGCAGATACGCAGTATTTT. The encoded protein is CASHSLPGQGADTQYF.

This chain joins TRBV19 and TRBJ2-1; possibly TRBD2 for D (5 bases). This CDR3 has 17 residues. Trimming stripped 5 bases from V and 0 bases from J, with 17 bases between. Germline assignment: CDR1 LNHDA and CDR2 SQIVND (reference sequence). The CDR3 here is CASSPPPDGDSYNEQFF. CDR3 bases: TGTGCCAGTAGTCCTCCACCGGACGGGGACTCCTACAATGAGCAGTTCTTC.

V gene TRBV14 combines with J gene TRBJ2-3; no reliable D call. The germline V gene has CDR1 SGHDN and CDR2 FVKESK. The V gene lost 0 bases and the J gene lost 2 bases, with 6 bases spanning the gap. The CDR3 is 14 residues long. The CDR3 reads CASSQDIVTDTQYF. In nucleotides, the CDR3 is TGTGCCAGCAGCCAAGATATTGTCACAGATACGCAGTATTTT.

This sequence joins TRBV28 and TRBJ1-2, with 7 positions matching TRBD1. This CDR3 has 13 residues. With 3 bases clipped from V and 7 bases from J, the junction kept 5 bases outside the gene matches. Germline V CDR1 and CDR2: MDHEN, SYDVKM. DNA of the CDR3: TGTGCCAGCAGTTTGCTCACAGGGGCTGGCTACACCTTC. This sequence encodes CASSLLTGAGYTF.